Many counts were recorded for the clone carrying this TCR beta chain. Its antigen remains unknown. Quantitative barcoded 5'-RACE was used to prepare TCR beta libraries. Each CDR3 protein is one row after TCRdb ran MiXCR on the 5' RACE reads. Altogether about 69,000 distinct CDR3 sequences are present, roughly 5% being singletons, with the ten largest covering over 2%. The data derive from a study of CD8 T cells in ankylosing spondylitis. The CDR3 sequence is 16 residues long. V lost 5 bases, J lost 4 bases, and 18 bases lay in between. Germline CDR1 reads MNHEY; CDR2 reads SMNVEV (reference sequence). Findings of the study overall: Reactive arthritis synovial fluid and blood previously showed some of these motif variants. A motif in TCR beta, a set of about eight highly homologous variants, appeared characteristic of ankylosing spondylitis blood.

The rearrangement joins TRBV27 to TRBJ2-1; the D gene is possibly TRBD2 (6 bases). The sequence was collected from a male donor with ankylosing spondylitis or in good health (not recorded which). The sequenced sample was blood, either unsorted or a sorted T cell fraction (not recorded which). The CDR3 DNA reads as TGTGCCAGCAGTCCCATCGGGACTTTGGGATACAATGAGCAGTTCTTC. Its translation is CASSPIGTLGYNEQFF.